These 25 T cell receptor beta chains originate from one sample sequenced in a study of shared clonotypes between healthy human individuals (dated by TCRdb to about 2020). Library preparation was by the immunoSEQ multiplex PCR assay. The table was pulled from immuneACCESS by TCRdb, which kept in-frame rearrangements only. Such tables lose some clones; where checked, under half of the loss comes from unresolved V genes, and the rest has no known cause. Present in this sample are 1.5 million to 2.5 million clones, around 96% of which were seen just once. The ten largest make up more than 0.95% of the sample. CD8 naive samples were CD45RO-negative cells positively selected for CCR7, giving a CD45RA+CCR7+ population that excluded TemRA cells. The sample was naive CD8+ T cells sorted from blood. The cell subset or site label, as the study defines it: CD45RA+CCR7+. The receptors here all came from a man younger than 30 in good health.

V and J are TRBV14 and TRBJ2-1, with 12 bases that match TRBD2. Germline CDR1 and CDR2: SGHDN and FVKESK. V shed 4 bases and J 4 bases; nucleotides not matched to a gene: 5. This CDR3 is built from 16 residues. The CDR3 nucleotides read TGTGCCAGCAGCCCAACTAGCGGGGGGACATACAATGAGCAGTTCTTC. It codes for CASSPTSGGTYNEQFF.

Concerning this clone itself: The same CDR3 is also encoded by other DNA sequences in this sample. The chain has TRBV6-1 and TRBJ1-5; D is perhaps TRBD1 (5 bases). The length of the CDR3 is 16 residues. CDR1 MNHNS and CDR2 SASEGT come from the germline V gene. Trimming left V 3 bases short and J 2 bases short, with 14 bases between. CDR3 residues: CASSEWGGEGNQPQHF. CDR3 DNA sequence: TGTGCCAGCAGTGAGTGGGGGGGAGAAGGCAATCAGCCCCAGCATTTT.

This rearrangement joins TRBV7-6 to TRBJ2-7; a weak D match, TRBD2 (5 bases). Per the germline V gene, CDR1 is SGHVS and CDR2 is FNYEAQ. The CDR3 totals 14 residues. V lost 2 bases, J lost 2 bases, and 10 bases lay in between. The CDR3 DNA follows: TGTGCCAGCAGCTTACTAGAGGGCCCCTACGAGCAGTACTTC. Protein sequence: CASSLLEGPYEQYF.

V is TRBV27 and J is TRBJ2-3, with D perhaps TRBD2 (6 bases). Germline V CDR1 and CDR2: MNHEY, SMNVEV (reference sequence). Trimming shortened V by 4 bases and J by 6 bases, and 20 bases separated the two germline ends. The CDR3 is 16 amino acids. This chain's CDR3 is CASSWDFGSVVDTQYF. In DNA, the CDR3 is TGTGCCAGCAGTTGGGACTTCGGCTCCGTAGTCGATACGCAGTATTTT.

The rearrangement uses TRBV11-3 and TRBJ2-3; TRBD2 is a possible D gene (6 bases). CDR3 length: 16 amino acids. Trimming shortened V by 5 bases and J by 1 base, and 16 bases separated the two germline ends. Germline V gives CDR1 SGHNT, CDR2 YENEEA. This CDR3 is CASSGFSGERTDTQYF. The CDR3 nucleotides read TGTGCCAGCAGCGGATTTTCGGGGGAGCGCACAGATACGCAGTATTTT.

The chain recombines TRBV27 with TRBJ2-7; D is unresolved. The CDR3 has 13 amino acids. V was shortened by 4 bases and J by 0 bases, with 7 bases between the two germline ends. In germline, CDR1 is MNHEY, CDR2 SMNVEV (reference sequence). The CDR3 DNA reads TGTGCCAGCAGTTACCAGCTCTCCTACGAGCAGTACTTC. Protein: CASSYQLSYEQYF.

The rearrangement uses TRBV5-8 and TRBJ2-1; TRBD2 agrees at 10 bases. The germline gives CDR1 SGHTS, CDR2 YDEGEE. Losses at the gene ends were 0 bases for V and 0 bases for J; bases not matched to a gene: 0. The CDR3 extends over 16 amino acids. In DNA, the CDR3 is TGTGCCAGCAGCTTGGGGACTAGCGGCTCCTACAATGAGCAGTTCTTC. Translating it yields CASSLGTSGSYNEQFF. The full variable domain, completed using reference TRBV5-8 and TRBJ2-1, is EAGVTQSPTHLIKTRGQQATLRCSPISGHTSVYWYQQALGLGLQFLLWYDEGEERNRGNFPPRFSGRQFPNYSSELNVNALELEDSALYLCASSLGTSGSYNEQFFGPGTRLTVL.

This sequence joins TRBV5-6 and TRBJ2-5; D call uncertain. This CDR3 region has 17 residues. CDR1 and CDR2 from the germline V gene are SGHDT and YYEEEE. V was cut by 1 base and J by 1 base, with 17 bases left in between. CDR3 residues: CASSLSDSRLTQETQYF. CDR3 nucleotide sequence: TGTGCCAGCAGCTTGAGTGACTCCCGGCTAACCCAAGAGACCCAGTACTTC.

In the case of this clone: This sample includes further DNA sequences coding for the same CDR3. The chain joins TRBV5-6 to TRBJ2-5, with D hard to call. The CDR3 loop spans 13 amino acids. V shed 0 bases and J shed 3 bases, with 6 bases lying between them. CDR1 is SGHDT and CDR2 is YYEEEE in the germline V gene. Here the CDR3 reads CASSLGSEETQYF. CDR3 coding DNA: TGTGCCAGCAGCTTGGGATCAGAAGAGACCCAGTACTTC.

CDR3 region: CSVLQGREETQYF. The CDR3 DNA sequence: TGCAGCGTTTTACAGGGGCGGGAGGAGACCCAGTACTTC. The V and J genes are TRBV29-1 and TRBJ2-5; D is tentatively TRBD1 or TRBD2 (7 bases each). Trimming stripped 5 bases from V and 5 bases from J, with 15 bases between. CDR3 length: 13 residues. Germline V gene lookup returns CDR1 SQVTM and CDR2 ANQGSEA.

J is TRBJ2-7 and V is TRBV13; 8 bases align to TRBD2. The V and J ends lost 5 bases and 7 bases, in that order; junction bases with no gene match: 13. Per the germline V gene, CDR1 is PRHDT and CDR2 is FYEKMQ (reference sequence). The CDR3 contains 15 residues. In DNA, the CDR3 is TGTGCCAGCAGCGCCACCGGGACTAGGGGTTGGGAGCAGTACTTC. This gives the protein CASSATGTRGWEQYF. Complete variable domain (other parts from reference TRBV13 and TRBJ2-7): AAGVIQSPRHLIKEKRETATLKCYPIPRHDTVYWYQQGPGQDPQFLISFYEKMQSDKGSIPDRFSAQQFSDYHSELNMSSLELGDSALYFCASSATGTRGWEQYFGPGTRLTVT.

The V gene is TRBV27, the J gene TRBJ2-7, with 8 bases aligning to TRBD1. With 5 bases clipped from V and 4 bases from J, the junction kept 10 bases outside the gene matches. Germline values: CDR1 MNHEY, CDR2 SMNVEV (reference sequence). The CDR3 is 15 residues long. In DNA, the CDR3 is TGTGCCAGCAGTCCGGCCGGACAGGGCGCGTACGAGCAGTACTTC. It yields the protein CASSPAGQGAYEQYF.

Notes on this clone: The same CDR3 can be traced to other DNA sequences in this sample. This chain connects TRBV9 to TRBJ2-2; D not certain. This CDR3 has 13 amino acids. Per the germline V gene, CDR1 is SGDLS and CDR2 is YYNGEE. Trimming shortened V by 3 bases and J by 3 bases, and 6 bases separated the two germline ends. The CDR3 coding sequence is TGTGCCAGCAGCGACCGGCACACCGGGGAGCTGTTTTTT. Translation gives CASSDRHTGELFF.

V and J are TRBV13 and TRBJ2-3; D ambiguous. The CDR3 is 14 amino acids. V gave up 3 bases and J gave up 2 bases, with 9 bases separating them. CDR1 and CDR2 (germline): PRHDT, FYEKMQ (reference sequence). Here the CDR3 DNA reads TGTGCCAGCAGCTTCGAAGGATCCACAGATACGCAGTATTTT. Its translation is CASSFEGSTDTQYF.

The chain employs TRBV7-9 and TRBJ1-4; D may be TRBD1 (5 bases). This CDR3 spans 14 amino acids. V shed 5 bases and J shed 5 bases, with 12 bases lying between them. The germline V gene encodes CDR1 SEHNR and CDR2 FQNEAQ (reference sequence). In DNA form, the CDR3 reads TGTGCCAGCAGCCTCCGGGACGGGAATGAAAAACTGTTTTTT. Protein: CASSLRDGNEKLFF.

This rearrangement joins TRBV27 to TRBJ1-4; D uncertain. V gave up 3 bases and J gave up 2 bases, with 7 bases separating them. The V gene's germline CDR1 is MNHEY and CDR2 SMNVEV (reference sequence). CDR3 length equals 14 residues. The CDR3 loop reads CASSLERTNEKLFF. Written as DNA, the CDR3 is TGTGCCAGCAGTTTGGAACGGACTAATGAAAAACTGTTTTTT.

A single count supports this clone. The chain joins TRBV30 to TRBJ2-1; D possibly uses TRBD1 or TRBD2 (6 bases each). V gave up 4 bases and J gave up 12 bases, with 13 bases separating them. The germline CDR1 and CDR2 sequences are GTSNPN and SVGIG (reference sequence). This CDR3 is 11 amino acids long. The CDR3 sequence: CAWTTGAWQFF. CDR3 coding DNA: TGTGCCTGGACGACGGGGGCATGGCAGTTCTTC.

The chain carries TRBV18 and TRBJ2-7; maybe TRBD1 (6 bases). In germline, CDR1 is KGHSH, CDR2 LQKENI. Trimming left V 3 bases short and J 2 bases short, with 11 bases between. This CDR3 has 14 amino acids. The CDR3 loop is CASSPETGTYEQYF. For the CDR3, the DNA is TGTGCCAGCTCACCGGAAACAGGGACCTACGAGCAGTACTTC.

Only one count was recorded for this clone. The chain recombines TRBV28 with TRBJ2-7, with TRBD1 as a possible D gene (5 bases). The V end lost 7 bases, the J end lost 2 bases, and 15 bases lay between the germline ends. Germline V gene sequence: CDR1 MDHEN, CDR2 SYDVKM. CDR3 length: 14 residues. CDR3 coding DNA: TGTGCCAGCACGGACATGAATTTGGCCTACGAGCAGTACTTC. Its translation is CASTDMNLAYEQYF. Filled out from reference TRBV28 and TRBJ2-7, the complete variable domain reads DVKVTQSSRYLVKRTGEKVFLECVQDMDHENMFWYRQDPGLGLRLIYFSYDVKMKEKGDIPEGYSVSREKKERFSLILESASTNQTSMYLCASTDMNLAYEQYFGPGTRLTVT.

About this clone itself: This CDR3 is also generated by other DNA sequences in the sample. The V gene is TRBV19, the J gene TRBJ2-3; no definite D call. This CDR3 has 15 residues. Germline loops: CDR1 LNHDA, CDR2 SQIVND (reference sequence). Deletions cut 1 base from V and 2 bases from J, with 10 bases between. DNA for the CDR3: TGTGCCAGTAGTATAGCGGGCGGATTCACAGATACGCAGTATTTT. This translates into CASSIAGGFTDTQYF.

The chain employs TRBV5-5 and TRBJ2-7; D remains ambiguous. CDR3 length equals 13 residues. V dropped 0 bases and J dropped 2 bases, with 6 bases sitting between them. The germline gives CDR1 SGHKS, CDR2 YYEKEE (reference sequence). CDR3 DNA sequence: TGTGCCAGCAGCTTGGCCTCCCCCTACGAGCAGTACTTC. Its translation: CASSLASPYEQYF.

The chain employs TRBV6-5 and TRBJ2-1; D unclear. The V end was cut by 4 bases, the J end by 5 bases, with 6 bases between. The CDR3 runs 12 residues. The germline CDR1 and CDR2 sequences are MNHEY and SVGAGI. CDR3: CASSFSNNEQFF. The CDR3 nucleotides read TGTGCCAGCAGTTTCAGCAACAATGAGCAGTTCTTC.

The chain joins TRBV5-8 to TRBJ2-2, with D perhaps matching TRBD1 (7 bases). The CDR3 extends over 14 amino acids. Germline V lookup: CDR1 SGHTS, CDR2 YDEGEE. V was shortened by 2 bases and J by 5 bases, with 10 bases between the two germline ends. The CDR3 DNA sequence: TGTGCCAGCAGCTTCAGGGGGGCTACCGGGGAGCTGTTTTTT. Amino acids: CASSFRGATGELFF.

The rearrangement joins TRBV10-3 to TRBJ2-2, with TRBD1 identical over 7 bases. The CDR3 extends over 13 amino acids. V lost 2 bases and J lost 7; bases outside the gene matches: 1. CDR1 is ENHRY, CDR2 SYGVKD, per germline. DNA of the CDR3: TGTGCCATCAGTGAGACAGGGGTCGGGGAGCTGTTTTTT. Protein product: CAISETGVGELFF.

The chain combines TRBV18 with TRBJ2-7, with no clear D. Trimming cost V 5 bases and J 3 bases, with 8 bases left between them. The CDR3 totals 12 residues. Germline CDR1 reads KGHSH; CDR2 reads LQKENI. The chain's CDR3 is CASSEVSYEQYF. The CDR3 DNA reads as TGTGCCAGCTCAGAAGTGAGCTACGAGCAGTACTTC.